These T cell receptor beta chains were read from a single sample in a study of monozygotic twins with inflammatory bowel disease. TCRdb reanalyzed the 5' RACE reads and collapses them to one entry per CDR3 protein, without DNA. The repertoire table contains approximately 380,000 distinct CDR3 sequences. The sample taken for sequencing was blood. Receptors originate from a human donor with ulcerative colitis or Crohn's disease, or a healthy co-twin of an affected twin (not recorded which). Each CDR3 is given with its conserved first and last residue.

j_call,v_call,cdr3_aa
TRBJ2-3,TRBV25-1,CASSGVPGQGRTDTQYF
TRBJ2-7,TRBV30,CAWARDTFSEQYF
TRBJ2-5,TRBV20-1,CSAEDAVQETQYF
TRBJ2-3,TRBV2,CASSTAGVSTDTQYF
TRBJ2-2,TRBV30,CAWSVLAPGELFF
TRBJ2-1,TRBV27,CASSLTGENEQFF
TRBJ2-2,TRBV4-2,CASSPYLRGTGELFF
TRBJ2-1,TRBV11-2,CASSPGTRRPLRYNEQFF
TRBJ1-2,TRBV2,CASSDLWTVYGYTF
TRBJ2-1,TRBV7-3,CASSLVGQGALNEQFF
TRBJ2-7,TRBV29-1,CSVEGGTGGPWEQHF
TRBJ2-7,TRBV6-4,CASSDDGRTQYF
TRBJ1-5,TRBV20-1,CSARAPSRGMRQPQHF
TRBJ1-5,TRBV27,CASSLSLANQPQHF
TRBJ2-7,TRBV7-9,CASSLGLGLAAYEQYF
TRBJ2-1,TRBV7-3,CASSLNGASGGPYNEQFF
TRBJ2-1,TRBV9,CASSPGPKQYNEQFF
TRBJ2-1,TRBV20-1,CSAGSRDSSSYNEQFF
TRBJ2-5,TRBV5-1,CASSSATSGGLYQETQYF
TRBJ2-2,TRBV25-1,CASSNPENTGELFF
TRBJ2-1,TRBV12-3/TRBV12-4,CASSLSTSVAEQFF
TRBJ1-4,TRBV7-2,CASSLGGSSNEKLFF
TRBJ2-3,TRBV20-1,CSARDPAGPTDTQYF